Presented here are 18 T cell receptor beta chains from one specimen sequenced in a study of T cells expressing NK-cell markers. For each CDR3 protein, TCRdb gives one entry from its re-call of the 5' RACE reads, without DNA. The table lists roughly 420,000 distinct CDR3 sequences. The sample comprised blood T cells: a sorted CD56 or NKG2C T cell subset, CD4+ or CD8+ T cells, or bulk PBMC T cells (not recorded which). The receptors derive from a woman between 18 and 70 years old in good health.

The rearrangement uses TRBV24-1 and TRBJ2-1; lacking DNA, the TRBD1 call made by TCRdb goes unchecked. The V gene's germline CDR1 is KGHDR and CDR2 SFDVKD. This CDR3 is 16 amino acids long. CDR3 region: CATSEPGPERNNEQFF.

The V call is TRBV25-1, the J call TRBJ2-1; TCRdb calls TRBD1, which cannot be checked without DNA. Germline CDR1 reads MGHDK; CDR2 reads SYGVNS. This CDR3 has 13 residues. CDR3 protein: CASSEVLGAEQFF. The full variable domain, completed using reference TRBV25-1 and TRBJ2-1, is EADIYQTPRYLVIGTGKKITLECSQTMGHDKMYWYQQDPGMELHLIHYSYGVNSTEKGDLSSESTVSRIRTEHFPLTLESARPSHTSQYLCASSEVLGAEQFFGPGTRLTVL.

The rearrangement uses TRBV6-5 and TRBJ1-5. This CDR3 is 13 amino acids long. Germline loops: CDR1 MNHEY, CDR2 SVGAGI. The CDR3 loop reads CASSYSGVQPQHF.

The chain combines TRBV10-3 with TRBJ2-7. Germline V gene sequence: CDR1 ENHRY, CDR2 SYGVKD. The CDR3 runs 14 residues. The CDR3 sequence: CAISVDGESYEQYF.

The chain carries TRBV7-3 and TRBJ1-6; TCRdb names TRBD1, which stays unverified in the absence of DNA. This CDR3 contains 14 residues. Per the germline V gene, CDR1 is SGHTA and CDR2 is FQGTGA. Here the CDR3 reads CASSLGGYNSPLHF.

The V call is TRBV20-1, the J call TRBJ2-1; TCRdb's D gene call, TRBD2, goes unchecked for lack of DNA. The germline CDR1 and CDR2 sequences are DFQATT and SNEGSKA (reference sequence). This CDR3 is 13 amino acids long. The CDR3 loop reads CSASRETNNEQFF.

The chain uses TRBV20-1 and TRBJ2-3. Germline V gene data show CDR1 as DFQATT and CDR2 as SNEGSKA (reference sequence). CDR3 length: 13 residues. This CDR3 reads CSASGSSTDTQYF.

This chain links TRBV4-3 with TRBJ2-5. CDR1 and CDR2 (germline): LGHNA, YSLEER. The CDR3 covers 14 residues. Here the CDR3 reads CASSQDSFQETQYF.

This chain joins TRBV3-1 and TRBJ1-1; as DNA is missing, the TRBD1 call by TCRdb cannot be tested. CDR3 length: 15 amino acids. Germline CDR1 reads LGHDT; CDR2 reads YNNKEL (reference sequence). The CDR3 reads CASSLTGTMNTEAFF.

This chain joins TRBV18 and TRBJ1-6; TCRdb proposes TRBD1, but this gene call is untestable without DNA. The germline gives CDR1 KGHSH, CDR2 LQKENI. This CDR3 is 15 amino acids long. The CDR3 is CASSPNGQGNSPLHF.

The V call is TRBV7-2, the J call TRBJ2-1; TCRdb outputs TRBD1, but without DNA this stays unchecked. The CDR3 sequence is 15 residues long. The germline V gene has CDR1 SGHTA and CDR2 FQGNSA. The CDR3 sequence: CASSSDRGRNNEQFF.

The chain links TRBV6-2 or TRBV6-3 to TRBJ1-5; absent DNA, TCRdb's TRBD1 call cannot be checked. There are 14 residues in the CDR3. The germline CDR1 and CDR2 sequences are MNHEY and SVGEGT. CDR3 residues: CASSSTGLGQPQHF.

The V and J genes are TRBV29-1 and TRBJ1-3; TCRdb proposes TRBD1, but this gene call is untestable without DNA. In germline, CDR1 is SQVTM, CDR2 ANQGSEA. This CDR3 comprises 13 residues. The CDR3 sequence is CSATGTAGNTIYF. Full variable domain (remainder filled in from reference TRBV29-1 and TRBJ1-3): SAVISQKPSRDICQRGTSLTIQCQVDSQVTMMFWYRQQPGQSLTLIATANQGSEATYESGFVIDKFPISRPNLTFSTLTVSNMSPEDSSIYLCSATGTAGNTIYFGEGSWLTVV.

The chain carries TRBV29-1 and TRBJ1-2; with no DNA, the TCRdb D assignment of TRBD1 cannot be verified. CDR3 length: 14 residues. Germline CDR1 and CDR2: SQVTM and ANQGSEA. The CDR3 here is CSVQPSRTGASYTF.

CDR3 protein: CASSLVTGDGYTF. The V gene is TRBV5-5, the J gene TRBJ1-2; TCRdb lists TRBD1, though no DNA is available to test this call. The CDR3 runs 13 residues. Per germline, CDR1 SGHKS and CDR2 YYEKEE (reference sequence).

The genes are TRBV7-2 and TRBJ2-7; without DNA, the TCRdb call of TRBD1 cannot be checked. Germline V gene sequence: CDR1 SGHTA, CDR2 FQGNSA. The CDR3 has 15 amino acids. The CDR3 region is CASRGGRGLTYEQYF.

This chain connects TRBV6-4 to TRBJ2-7; the TRBD2 assignment by TCRdb is unverifiable without DNA. The CDR3 is 15 amino acids. From germline, CDR1 is MRHNA and CDR2 SNTAGT. CDR3 residues: CASSERLGLTYEQYF.

This chain joins TRBV29-1 and TRBJ2-3; with no DNA, the TCRdb D assignment of TRBD2 cannot be verified. Germline V gene data show CDR1 as SQVTM and CDR2 as ANQGSEA. The CDR3 has 15 residues. CDR3 residues: CSVAATSGPTDTQYF.